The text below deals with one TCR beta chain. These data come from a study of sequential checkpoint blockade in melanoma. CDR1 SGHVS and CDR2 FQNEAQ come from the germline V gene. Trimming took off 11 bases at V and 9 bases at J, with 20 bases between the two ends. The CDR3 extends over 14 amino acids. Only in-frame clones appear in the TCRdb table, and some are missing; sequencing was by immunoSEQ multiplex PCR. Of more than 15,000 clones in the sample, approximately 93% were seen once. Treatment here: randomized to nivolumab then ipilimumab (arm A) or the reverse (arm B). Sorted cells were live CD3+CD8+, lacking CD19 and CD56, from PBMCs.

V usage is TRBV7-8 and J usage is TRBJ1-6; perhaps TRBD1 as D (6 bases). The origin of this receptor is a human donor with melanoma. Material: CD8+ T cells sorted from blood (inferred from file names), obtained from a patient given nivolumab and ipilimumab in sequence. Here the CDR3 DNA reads TGTGCCCCAGCTTGGGGGCTCCTCGTTTCACCCCTCCACTTT. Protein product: CAPAWGLLVSPLHF. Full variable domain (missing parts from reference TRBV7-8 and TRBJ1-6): GAGVSQSPRYKVAKRGQDVALRCDPISGHVSLFWYQQALGQGPEFLTYFQNEAQLDKSGLPSDRFFAERPEGSVSTLKIQRTQQEDSAVYLCAPAWGLLVSPLHFGNGTRLTVT.